This T cell receptor (beta chain) was sequenced for a study of blood T cell repertoires in COVID-19. The CDR3 totals 15 residues. The germline V and J ends were trimmed by 6 bases and 8 bases, with 22 bases remaining between them. CDR1 is SNHLY, CDR2 FYNNEI, per germline. Assay: immunoSEQ multiplex PCR; the TCRdb copy retains only in-frame clones and omits some. This sample has some 97,000 clones; roughly nine tenths occur once, and the top ten carry about 6.9%. Sample: peripheral blood. J is TRBJ1-2 and V is TRBV2; D unresolved. This receptor was identified in a man younger than 40 in a cohort sampled during active COVID-19. This CDR3 is CASSLIETPVKGYTF. The CDR3 bases are TGTGCCAGCAGCCTCATCGAAACACCCGTGAAGGGCTACACCTTC. Full variable domain (missing parts from reference TRBV2 and TRBJ1-2): EPEVTQTPSHQVTQMGQEVILRCVPISNHLYFYWYRQILGQKVEFLVSFYNNEISEKSEIFDDQFSVERPDGSNFTLKIRSTKLEDSAMYFCASSLIETPVKGYTFGSGTRLTVV.